This T cell receptor (beta chain) was recovered during a study of blood T cell repertoires in COVID-19. Looking at the study overall: The origin of the acute and convalescent COVID-19 samples was the United States, Italy and Spain. T cells, B-cell-depleted T cells, or PBMCs provided the cDNA or gDNA that served as material.

The count of this clone is one. The length of the CDR3 is 14 residues. Trimming cost V 4 bases and J 10 bases, with 19 bases left between them. The V gene's germline CDR1 is SGHTA and CDR2 FQGNSA. Authors' data handling: Reference gene primer amplification in the assay estimated nucleated cell counts. TCRdb's table, derived via immunoSEQ multiplex PCR, lists solely in-frame clones and lacks some. V, J and clone size are those of that table, while D and trimming were read from the DNA. The sample gives 100,000 or so clones, approximately 82% of which show up once; 9.8% is in the top ten. Input material: peripheral blood. The V call is TRBV7-2, the J call TRBJ1-2; a weak D match, TRBD1 (5 bases). This receptor was obtained from a man aged 55-75 years with active or convalescent COVID-19. CDR3 bases: TGTGCCAGCAGCTCCCTCTTGGGAGGGGAGGACTACACCTTC. Protein sequence: CASSSLLGGEDYTF.